A single sample gave rise to the 30 T cell receptor beta chains below, sequenced in a study of response to subunit inactivated influenza vaccine. Via MiXCR, TCRdb re-called the RT-PCR reads, giving one row per CDR3 protein. The table includes under 200,000 distinct CDR3 sequences, about a tenth detected once. Here the sequenced sample was non-naive T cells sorted from PBMCs, taken more than 35 days after vaccination. The source of these receptors is a man aged 50-60 years who received an inactivated influenza vaccine.

This clonotype has only a few counts. The chain recombines TRBV7-8 with TRBJ1-1; 9 nucleotides agree with TRBD1. The CDR3 covers 14 residues. Germline-derived CDR1 and CDR2 are SGHVS and FQNEAQ. V trimming: 2 bases; J trimming: 4 bases; junction bases outside the gene matches: 2. The CDR3 nucleotides are TGTGCCAGCAGCTTACTGGACAGGGGCACTGAAGCTTTCTTT. It is translated as CASSLLDRGTEAFF.

This rearrangement joins TRBV7-9 to TRBJ2-7, with D possibly called TRBD1 or TRBD2 (5 bases each). The germline V gene encodes CDR1 SEHNR and CDR2 FQNEAQ (reference sequence). This CDR3 spans 14 amino acids. V was shortened by 1 base and J by 5 bases, with 12 bases between the two germline ends. The CDR3 DNA follows: TGTGCCAGCAGCTTAGGTGGGGGTGAAAACGAGCAGTACTTC. It encodes CASSLGGGENEQYF.

This clonotype appeared many times. The rearrangement links TRBV20-1 to TRBJ2-5, with D perhaps matching TRBD1 (6 bases). Trimming stripped 3 bases from V and 5 bases from J, with 13 bases between. The CDR3 totals 13 residues. Germline values: CDR1 DFQATT, CDR2 SNEGSKA (reference sequence). The CDR3 DNA sequence: TGCAGTGCTAGTTGGGCAGGGGTGGAGACCCAGTACTTC. This gives the protein CSASWAGVETQYF.

This clonotype was seen at least ten times. The chain combines TRBV6-2 or TRBV6-3 with TRBJ2-2, with a weak D call TRBD1 (5 bases). Per germline, CDR1 MNHEY and CDR2 SVGEGT. Trimming pared 8 bases from V and 4 bases from J, leaving 8 bases between. This CDR3 comprises 12 residues. CDR3 loop: CASRQITGELFF. Here the CDR3 DNA reads TGTGCCAGCCGACAGATCACCGGGGAGCTGTTTTTT.

This clonotype turned up a few times. One end of the junction is discordant with germline, which a read error may explain. For the CDR3, the DNA is TGTGCCAGCAGCCTAGCGGGGGGGCGCGATACGCAGTATTTT. Translated: CASSLAGGRDTQYF. The chain couples TRBV7-6 to TRBJ2-3; 12 nucleotides line up with TRBD2. CDR1 is SGHVS and CDR2 is FNYEAQ in the germline V gene. This CDR3 is built from 14 residues.

This clonotype occurred a few times. V is TRBV7-9 and J is TRBJ2-1; D is unclear. CDR3 length equals 16 residues. Trimming took off 1 base at V and 0 bases at J, with 10 bases between the two ends. Germline V gives CDR1 SEHNR, CDR2 FQNEAQ (reference sequence). This chain's CDR3 is CASSLDSLSSYNEQFF. The DNA for the CDR3 is TGTGCCAGCAGCTTAGACTCTTTAAGCTCCTACAATGAGCAGTTCTTC.

V usage is TRBV2 and J usage is TRBJ1-1, with D tentatively TRBD1 (6 bases). Germline CDR1 and CDR2: SNHLY and FYNNEI. There are 14 residues in the CDR3. The V gene lost 10 bases and the J gene lost 2 bases, with 17 bases spanning the gap. CDR3 sequence (DNA): TGTGCCATACTTACCGGGACAAAAAACACTGAAGCTTTCTTT. This translates into CAILTGTKNTEAFF.

This clonotype has a count of ten or more. The chain links TRBV20-1 to TRBJ2-3; D gene uncertain. Germline V gene data show CDR1 as DFQATT and CDR2 as SNEGSKA (reference sequence). Between the trimmed V and J ends, which lost 1 base and 3 bases, there was a span of 14 bases. The CDR3 totals 15 residues. The DNA of the CDR3 is TGCAGTGCTAGAGGTTTTGTTGGGTTGACAGATACGCAGTATTTT. This sequence encodes CSARGFVGLTDTQYF.

This clonotype occurred many times. The V gene is TRBV12-3 or TRBV12-4, the J gene TRBJ1-5, with 9 bases fitting TRBD1. V lost 0 bases to trimming and J lost 4 bases; unmatched junction nucleotides: 1. There are 15 residues in the CDR3. CDR3 coding DNA: TGTGCCAGCAGTTTAGCGGACAGGGGAAATCAGCCCCAGCATTTT. Translating it yields CASSLADRGNQPQHF.

This clonotype has just a few counts. V usage is TRBV9 and J usage is TRBJ2-2, with TRBD2 matching over 8 bases. Germline V lookup: CDR1 SGDLS, CDR2 YYNGEE. The CDR3 consists of 16 residues. V gave up 2 bases and J gave up 0 bases; unmatched junction bases: 3. For the CDR3, the DNA is TGTGCCAGCAGCGTCGGACTAGCAGCGAACACCGGGGAGCTGTTTTTT. It yields the protein CASSVGLAANTGELFF.

The gene calls are TRBV7-6 and TRBJ2-5; 11 bases agree with TRBD2. The length of the CDR3 is 18 residues. CDR1 and CDR2 from the germline V gene are SGHVS and FNYEAQ. The J segment lost 9 bases and the V segment lost 1 base, leaving 16 bases of the junction unmatched. Written as DNA, the CDR3 is TGTGCCAGCAGCTTAGTTGGTGTTAGCGGGGGGGCCCGGCGTTCCCAGTACTTC. Protein product: CASSLVGVSGGARRSQYF.

This chain joins TRBV5-1 and TRBJ2-1; a weak D match, TRBD2 (6 bases). Germline V lookup: CDR1 SGHRS, CDR2 YFSETQ. The V end lost 6 bases, the J end lost 5 bases, and 15 bases lay between the germline ends. This CDR3 comprises 14 residues. In DNA, the CDR3 is TGCGCCAGCAAAAAGGGCGGAGGGGACAATGAGCAGTTCTTC. It yields the protein CASKKGGGDNEQFF.

This clonotype has at least ten counts. The chain couples TRBV7-2 to TRBJ2-5; D is ambiguous. V was pared by 4 bases and J by 5 bases, with 11 bases between. The CDR3 is 13 amino acids. CDR1 is SGHTA, CDR2 FQGNSA, per germline. The CDR3 DNA reads TGTGCCAGCAGCTCTTGGACCCGGGAGACCCAGTACTTC. This translates into CASSSWTRETQYF.

This chain connects TRBV19 to TRBJ2-1; 9 bases fit TRBD1. The CDR3 is 15 residues long. CDR1 is LNHDA, CDR2 SQIVND, per germline (reference sequence). The V segment lost 4 bases and the J segment 7 bases; nucleotides outside the gene matches: 8. The CDR3 here is CASSKDRGLGNEQFF. The CDR3 DNA reads TGTGCCAGTAGTAAGGACAGGGGCCTCGGGAATGAGCAGTTCTTC.

The sample holds many counts of this clonotype. The gene calls are TRBV10-3 and TRBJ2-1; TRBD2 matches 7 bases. The CDR3 length is 19 residues. V trimming: 3 bases; J trimming: 5 bases; junction bases outside the gene matches: 19. In germline, CDR1 is ENHRY, CDR2 SYGVKD. The DNA for the CDR3 is TGTGCCATCAGTGATCCGGGACTACCAACTCTTAACATAAACAATGAGCAGTTCTTC. Its translation: CAISDPGLPTLNINNEQFF.

The gene calls are TRBV20-1 and TRBJ2-3, with TRBD2 as a possible D gene (6 bases). This CDR3 is built from 14 residues. The V gene's germline CDR1 is DFQATT and CDR2 SNEGSKA (reference sequence). Trimming removed 6 bases at V and 1 base at J, with 14 bases between. The CDR3 sequence is CSAPAGSGTDTQYF. The CDR3, as DNA: TGCAGTGCGCCCGCGGGGAGCGGCACAGATACGCAGTATTTT.

This clonotype was observed many times. The chain couples TRBV7-3 to TRBJ2-1, with 9 bases lining up with TRBD1. J lost 8 bases, V lost 5 bases, and 13 bases had no gene match. The CDR3 runs 16 residues. CDR1 and CDR2 from the germline V gene are SGHTA and FQGTGA. The CDR3 protein is CASSSEPYRGRDEQFF. The CDR3, as DNA: TGTGCCAGCAGCAGTGAGCCCTACAGGGGGCGCGATGAGCAGTTCTTC.

This clonotype showed up many times. The chain employs TRBV7-2 and TRBJ1-1; the match to TRBD1 covers 7 bases. The CDR3 runs to 15 residues. Trimming removed 5 bases from V and 4 bases from J; junction bases left unmatched: 10. Looked up from germline, CDR1 is SGHTA and CDR2 is FQGNSA. CDR3 DNA sequence: TGTGCCAGCAGCGGCGACAGGGTAGGGGGCACTGAAGCTTTCTTT. The encoded protein is CASSGDRVGGTEAFF.

The table lists this clonotype with a few counts. V gene TRBV6-1 combines with J gene TRBJ2-3; D is perhaps TRBD2 (5 bases). The CDR3 extends over 13 amino acids. CDR1 is MNHNS and CDR2 is SASEGT in the germline V gene. The ends were cut back, 8 bases at V and 0 bases at J, with 9 bases in the middle. CDR3 sequence: CASRGPSTDTQYF. CDR3 coding DNA: TGTGCCAGCCGGGGTCCGAGCACAGATACGCAGTATTTT.

In its sample, this clonotype was seen many times. This chain links TRBV4-3 with TRBJ2-1; D remains ambiguous. CDR1 and CDR2 (germline): LGHNA, YSLEER. Trimming cost V 1 base and J 2 bases, with 9 bases left between them. The CDR3 loop spans 15 amino acids. CDR3 nucleotides: TGCGCCAGCAGCCAAGGAGGATTAACCTACAATGAGCAGTTCTTC. Translated: CASSQGGLTYNEQFF.

This clonotype came up many times. The chain combines TRBV25-1 with TRBJ2-7; D possibly corresponds to TRBD2 (5 bases). The CDR3 is 14 amino acids. CDR1 and CDR2 (germline): MGHDK, SYGVNS. V was shortened by 6 bases and J by 6 bases, with 18 bases between the two germline ends. DNA of the CDR3: TGTGCCAGCAGAGAGACGGGATTATGGGCCGAGCAGTACTTC. It is translated as CASRETGLWAEQYF.

The chain employs TRBV10-3 and TRBJ2-7, with D perhaps matching TRBD1 (6 bases). V lost 4 bases to trimming and J lost 6 bases, with 19 bases between them. The CDR3 sequence is 15 residues long. Germline-derived CDR1 and CDR2 are ENHRY and SYGVKD. The CDR3, as DNA: TGTGCCATCAGTGGAGGGGGAGCGGCTGGGAGCGAGCAGTACTTC. It codes for CAISGGGAAGSEQYF.

The V gene is TRBV6-2 or TRBV6-3, the J gene TRBJ2-2, with 9 bases aligning to TRBD1. J gave up 5 bases and V 6 bases, and 1 base lay outside the gene matches. Germline V gene data show CDR1 as MNHEY and CDR2 as SVGEGT. CDR3 length equals 13 residues. The CDR3 sequence: CASRDRGTGELFF. In nucleotides, the CDR3 is TGTGCCAGCAGAGACAGGGGGACCGGGGAGCTGTTTTTT.

This clonotype was seen more than once but under ten times. V gene TRBV7-2 combines with J gene TRBJ2-3; D call uncertain. Germline assignment: CDR1 SGHTA and CDR2 FQGNSA. With 4 bases removed from V and 7 bases from J, the gap between germline ends came to 21 bases. The CDR3 is 16 amino acids. For the CDR3, the DNA is TGTGCCAGCAGCTCGACGGACGGATTGGGCGACAATACGCAGTATTTT. Protein product: CASSSTDGLGDNTQYF.

The genes are TRBV7-2 and TRBJ2-2; 7 bases map to TRBD1. The V segment lost 5 bases and the J segment 7 bases; nucleotides outside the gene matches: 4. CDR1 and CDR2 (germline): SGHTA, FQGNSA. There are 13 residues in the CDR3. The CDR3 DNA reads TGTGCCAGCAGCAGAACAGGGGTCGGGGAGCTGTTTTTT. This encodes CASSRTGVGELFF.

This chain links TRBV27 with TRBJ2-3; perhaps TRBD2 as D (6 bases). Trimming took off 4 bases at V and 2 bases at J, with 10 bases between the two ends. This CDR3 is 14 amino acids long. The germline V gene encodes CDR1 MNHEY and CDR2 SMNVEV (reference sequence). CDR3 protein: CASSSSDPTDTQYF. CDR3 DNA: TGTGCCAGCAGTTCTAGCGACCCCACAGATACGCAGTATTTT.

This clonotype was detected ten times or more. The chain is built from TRBV12-3 or TRBV12-4 and TRBJ2-7, with a tentative D call TRBD1 (6 bases). The CDR3 extends over 16 amino acids. V was trimmed by 5 bases and J by 4 bases, leaving 21 bases between them. CDR3: CASSTSGTQNNYEQYF. The CDR3 nucleotides read TGTGCCAGCAGTACATCCGGGACACAGAACAATTACGAGCAGTACTTC.

This sequence joins TRBV6-1 and TRBJ2-7, with 7 bases matching TRBD2. Germline CDR1 is MNHNS and CDR2 is SASEGT. The CDR3 has 15 amino acids. V lost 8 bases to trimming and J lost 2 bases; unmatched junction nucleotides: 12. This CDR3 is CASAQREGGPYEQYF. The CDR3, as DNA: TGTGCCAGCGCACAGAGGGAGGGAGGGCCCTACGAGCAGTACTTC.

A few counts support this clonotype. The rearrangement uses TRBV19 and TRBJ2-3; 8 positions match TRBD1. The germline gives CDR1 LNHDA, CDR2 SQIVND (reference sequence). The junction had 6 bases not matched to a gene; V was cut back by 6 bases and J by 10 bases. The CDR3 loop spans 12 amino acids. The CDR3 region is CASSLSGGAQYF. CDR3 bases: TGTGCCAGTAGCCTCTCAGGGGGCGCGCAGTATTTT. The full variable domain, in which reference TRBV19 and TRBJ2-3 provide the parts outside the CDR3, is DGGITQSPKYLFRKEGQNVTLSCEQNLNHDAMYWYRQDPGQGLRLIYYSQIVNDFQKGDIAEGYSVSREKKESFPLTVTSAQKNPTAFYLCASSLSGGAQYFGPGTRLTVL.

V and J are TRBV11-1 and TRBJ2-3; no firm D call. The ends were cut back, 3 bases at V and 1 base at J, with 11 bases in the middle. Germline V gene sequence: CDR1 SGHAT, CDR2 FQDESV (reference sequence). This CDR3 contains 15 residues. The chain's CDR3 is CASSFLGQGTDTQYF. The CDR3, as DNA: TGTGCCAGCAGCTTTCTAGGGCAGGGCACAGATACGCAGTATTTT. The variable domain in full, completed from reference TRBV11-1 and TRBJ2-3, reads EAEVAQSPRYKITEKSQAVAFWCDPISGHATLYWYRQILGQGPELLVQFQDESVVDDSQLPKDRFSAERLKGVDSTLKIQPAELGDSAMYLCASSFLGQGTDTQYFGPGTRLTVL.